One TCR beta chain is described in this entry. The data were taken from a study of control samples from healthy donors and cancer patients. Generated by immunoSEQ multiplex PCR, the TCRdb table keeps only in-frame clones and is missing some. The profile shows approximately 150,000 clones, more than 85% of them singletons. Per the germline V gene, CDR1 is SGHKS and CDR2 is YYEKEE (reference sequence). The J segment lost 3 bases and the V segment lost 0 bases, leaving 1 base of the junction unmatched. This CDR3 spans 14 amino acids. The sample comprised blood. The chain couples TRBV5-5 to TRBJ2-7, with TRBD2 identical over 9 bases. This clonotype was obtained from a woman in her thirties or forties in good health. The CDR3 loop reads CASSLVREGYEQYF. CDR3 bases: TGTGCCAGCAGCTTGGTGCGGGAGGGCTACGAGCAGTACTTC.